The sample holds one count of the clone carrying this T cell receptor (beta chain). This entry is derived from a study of blood T cell repertoires in COVID-19. Study summary: Whether acute or convalescent, the COVID-19 samples came from the United States, Italy and Spain. T cells, B-cell-depleted T cells, or PBMCs supplied cDNA or gDNA.

Clones were read by immunoSEQ multiplex PCR, and TCRdb kept only the in-frame ones, dropping some. This sample has hundreds of thousands of clones; 65% to 90% occur once, and the top ten carry approximately 7.9%. This CDR3 spans 15 amino acids. The germline V gene has CDR1 SGHDT and CDR2 YYEEEE. After removal of 0 bases from V and 2 bases from J, the junction contained 4 bases not matched to a gene. Sequencing was done on a sample of peripheral blood. The sequence was obtained from a human donor in a cohort sampled during active COVID-19. The chain is built from TRBV5-6 and TRBJ1-2; 7 bases are a match to TRBD1. CDR3 in DNA: TGTGCCAGCAGCTTGGCAGGGGGTTTAAACTATGGCTACACCTTC. Its translation: CASSLAGGLNYGYTF.